The present T cell receptor (beta chain) was sequenced within a study of blood T cell repertoires in COVID-19 (dated by TCRdb to the early 2020s). In the study overall: Collaborator samples came from the United States, Italy and Spain and covered acute and convalescent phases of COVID-19. The material from the prospective study consisted of cDNA or gDNA derived from T cells, B-cell-depleted T cells, or PBMCs. Deeply sampled blood TCRbeta repertoires from subjects exposed to, actively infected with, or recovered from COVID-19 were included in the dataset. The repertoires were released in a freely available public database intended as a resource for research on the immune response to SARS-CoV-2. Samples came from the ongoing ImmuneRACE study (first 160 participants) plus 1,254 subjects from 6 global collaborators. Nearly every sample came with metadata listing a de-identified subject ID, COVID-19 status, age in years and sex. Where HLA class I and class II types were available, the types were taken from metadata supplied by the sample provider, not from assay-based typing.

This clone turned up a few times. There is no known antigen for this receptor. The sample holds no much larger clone one base away, and base qualities are not on file. The germline V gene encodes CDR1 KGHDR and CDR2 SFDVKD. V and J are trimmed by 5 bases and 4 bases, and the gene matches miss 10 bases of the junction. The CDR3 holds 16 amino acids from the cysteine to the phenylalanine. This entry keeps only the CDR3 DNA: 48 bases, framed from base 1. Collaborating institutions collected whole blood in K2EDTA tubes following their own protocols. For TCRbeta analysis, collaborators shipped samples as frozen whole blood, isolated PBMCs, or DNA extracted from either of those sample types. General findings and caveats noted by the study authors: The quantity of clinical and demographic metadata differed by source and by participant and was supplied without curation.

TCRbeta CDR3 regions were amplified from genomic DNA by means of the immunoSEQ Assay, a bias-controlled multiplex PCR. The paper's data handling went like this. The number of nucleated cells in each sample was estimated from the amplification of reference gene primers within the assay. Sequence reads were collapsed and filtered to measure the absolute abundance of every unique TCRbeta CDR3 rearrangement. For each sample, productive Simpson clonality was calculated as the square root of Simpson's diversity index over productive rearrangements. TCRdb's version of the immuneACCESS table is confined to in-frame rearrangements and falls short of the full clone set. An unresolved V gene accounts for under half of the shortfall where checked; the remainder is of unknown origin. V and J calls and clone size are those listed in that table; D and trimming were worked out from the DNA. The sample table records over 55,000 clones; about nine tenths of these occur just once. The ten largest clones add up to roughly 8.5% of the sample.

The rearranged segments are TRBV24-1 and TRBJ2-3, with 8 middle bases fitting TRBD1. This TCR came from a man aged 50 or older with active COVID-19. The sequenced material came from peripheral blood. This receptor carries the CDR3 CATSGTGTGIPDTQYF. The DNA is TGTGCCACCAGTGGAACCGGGACAGGCATCCCAGATACGCAGTATTTT.